This T cell receptor beta chain derives from a study of T cell responses to AZD1222 COVID-19 vaccine. Only in-frame clones appear in the TCRdb table, and some are missing; sequencing was by immunoSEQ multiplex PCR. The sample holds some 130,000 clones, over 75% seen once. As for this clone: The antigen is unknown.

J gave up 8 bases and V 2 bases, and 8 bases lay outside the gene matches. This CDR3 comprises 15 residues. Germline-derived CDR1 and CDR2 are GTSNPN and SVGIG (reference sequence). Study-wide points: Spike-specific TCR breadth and depth went up after people got two AZD1222 doses. The study reported that nearly half of spike-specific TCRs target unmutated variant regions. Repertoire sampling occurred only after the peak T cell response.

The source is an adult in good health. The specimen comprised peripheral blood, sampled on day 0 of AZD1222 vaccination. V is TRBV30 and J is TRBJ1-4, with 10 bases lining up with TRBD1. The CDR3: CAWSPLGQGDEKLFF. DNA for the CDR3: TGTGCCTGGAGTCCCCTCGGACAGGGGGACGAAAAACTGTTTTTT.